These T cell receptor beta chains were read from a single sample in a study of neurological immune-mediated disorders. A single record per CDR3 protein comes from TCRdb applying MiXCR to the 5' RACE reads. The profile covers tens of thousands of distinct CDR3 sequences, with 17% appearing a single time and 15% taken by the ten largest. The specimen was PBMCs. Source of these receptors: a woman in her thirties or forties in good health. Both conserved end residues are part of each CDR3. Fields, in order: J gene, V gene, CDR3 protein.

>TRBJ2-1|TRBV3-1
CASSQDTNEQFF
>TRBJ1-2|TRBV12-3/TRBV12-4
CASSLTVYWGYTF
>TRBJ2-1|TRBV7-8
CASSLAPGLATNEQFF
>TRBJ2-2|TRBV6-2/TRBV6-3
CASSYSTRTSGVPTGELFF
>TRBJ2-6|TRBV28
CASSLLSLRGANVLTF
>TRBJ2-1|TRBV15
CATSTYFGGGADEQFF
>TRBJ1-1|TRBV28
CASSPPTGGAFF
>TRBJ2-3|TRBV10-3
CASGDRGGTDTQYF
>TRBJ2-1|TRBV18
CASSFRDGAPNEQFF
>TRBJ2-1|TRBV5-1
CASSFGLAGVVYNEQFF
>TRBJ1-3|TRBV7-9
CASKGTGEGNTIYF
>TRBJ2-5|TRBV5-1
CASSLDPGSQETQYF
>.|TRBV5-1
CTSSLGSGDGETQYF
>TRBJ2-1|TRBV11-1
CASNKGGDEQFF
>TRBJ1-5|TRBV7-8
CASSSTKTGHSNNQPQHF
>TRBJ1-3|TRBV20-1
CSASPDGSGNTIYF
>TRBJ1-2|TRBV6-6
CASSKTGQGNYGYTF
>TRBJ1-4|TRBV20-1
CSARDAGGGNEKLFF
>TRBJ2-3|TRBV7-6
CASSLTPSTDTQYF
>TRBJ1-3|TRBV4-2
CASSQLDSSGNTIYF
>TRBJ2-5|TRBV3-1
CASSLGPARDIETQYF
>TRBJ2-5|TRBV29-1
CSVRAVQETQYF
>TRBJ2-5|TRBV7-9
CASSRAPHFSLQETQYF
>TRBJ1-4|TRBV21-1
CASSGTGPTNEKLFF
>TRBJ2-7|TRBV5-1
CASSLDRGHPYEQYF
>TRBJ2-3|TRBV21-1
CASSMEGRTPTYFTDTQYF
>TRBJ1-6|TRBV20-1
CSASSGLYSPLHF
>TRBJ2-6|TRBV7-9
CASSDTGANVLTF
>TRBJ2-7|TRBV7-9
CASSSDRGFYEQYF
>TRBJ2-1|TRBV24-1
CATSDFIVGSGRTRSLKQFF
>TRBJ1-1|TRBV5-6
CASSLRGEAFF
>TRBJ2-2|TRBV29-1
CSVAHRPNTGELFF
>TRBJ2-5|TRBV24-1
CATSDGGQETQYF
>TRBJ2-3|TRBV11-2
CASSQELRGTDTQYF
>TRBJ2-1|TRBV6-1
CASSEVAAAEFF